This T cell receptor (beta chain) is drawn from a study of blood T cells in healthy people across ages. Notes on the study in general: Measured against age, TCR beta diversity per million T cells decreased in a roughly linear manner.

Healthy Caucasian individuals from Russia aged 6 to 90 served as donors. In germline, CDR1 is SNHLY, CDR2 FYNNEI. CDR3 length equals 15 residues. The V end was cut by 6 bases, the J end by 0 bases, with 13 bases between. This clonotype has more than one count but fewer than ten. The antigen is unknown. For the second PCR, which ran for 7 to 11 cycles, a sample-barcoded 5' primer and a J-beta primer mix were used. TCRdb processed the 5' RACE reads anew with MiXCR; each CDR3 protein has one entry. The table includes 550,000 to 650,000 distinct CDR3 sequences, 25% to 30% detected once. Material: blood. This chain links TRBV2 with TRBJ2-3, with D possibly being TRBD1 (6 bases). This clonotype was sampled from a woman older than 75 in good health. The CDR3 sequence is CASRGTISSTDTQYF. The CDR3 DNA reads as TGTGCCAGCAGGGGGACAATTAGTAGCACAGATACGCAGTATTTT.